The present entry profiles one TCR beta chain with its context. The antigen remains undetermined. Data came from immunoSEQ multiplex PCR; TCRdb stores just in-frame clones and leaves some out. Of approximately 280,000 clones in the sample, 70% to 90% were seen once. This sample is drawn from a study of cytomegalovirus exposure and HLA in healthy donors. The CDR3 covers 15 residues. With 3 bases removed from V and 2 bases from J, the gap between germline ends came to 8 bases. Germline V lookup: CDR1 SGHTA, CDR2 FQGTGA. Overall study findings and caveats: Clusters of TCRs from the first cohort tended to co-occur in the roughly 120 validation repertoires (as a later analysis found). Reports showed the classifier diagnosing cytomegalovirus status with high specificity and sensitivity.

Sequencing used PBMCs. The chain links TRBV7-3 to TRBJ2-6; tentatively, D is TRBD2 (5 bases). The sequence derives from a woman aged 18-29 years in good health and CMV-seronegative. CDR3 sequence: CASSLRVAGANVLTF. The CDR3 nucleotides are TGTGCCAGCAGCTTGCGGGTGGCTGGGGCCAACGTCCTGACTTTC.